A selection of T cell receptor beta chains follows, all from one sample in a study of T cells after yellow fever vaccination. TCRdb redid the calling of the 5' RACE reads with MiXCR, one entry per CDR3 protein. The top ten hold 0.8% to 1.2% of the sample, which has 200,000 to 300,000 distinct CDR3 sequences, 6.5% to 7.5% seen once. Sample: CD4+ T cells sorted from PBMCs, taken on the day of the yellow fever booster vaccination. The receptor set was obtained from a man younger than 45 who received the YFV17D yellow fever vaccine. Both conserved end residues are part of each CDR3. A D gene is named only where the DNA matches it firmly. Clone size appears in some rows only: once, few, many, or a class for an expanded clone.

cdr3_aa: CASSPGKGKVHEQYF; cdr3_nt: TGTGCCAGCTCGCCGGGTAAGGGAAAGGTCCACGAGCAGTACTTC; v_call: TRBV18; cdr3_length: 15; d_call: -; clone_size: few; j_call: TRBJ2-7
cdr3_aa: CASEAVNTEAFF; cdr3_nt: TGTGCCAGCGAGGCGGTGAACACTGAAGCTTTCTTT; v_call: TRBV18; cdr3_length: 12; d_call: -; clone_size: -; j_call: TRBJ1-1
cdr3_aa: CASSQVGGGSYNEQFF; cdr3_nt: TGCGCCAGCAGCCAAGTAGGGGGGGGGTCCTACAATGAGCAGTTCTTC; v_call: TRBV4-3; cdr3_length: 16; d_call: -; clone_size: -; j_call: TRBJ2-1
cdr3_aa: CASSLGGGIETQYF; cdr3_nt: TGTGCCAGCAGCTTAGGAGGAGGGATAGAGACCCAGTACTTC; v_call: TRBV7-9; cdr3_length: 14; d_call: -; clone_size: -; j_call: TRBJ2-5
cdr3_aa: CASIQRESATQYF; cdr3_nt: TGTGCCAGCATCCAGCGGGAGTCAGCGACCCAGTACTTC; v_call: TRBV2; cdr3_length: 13; d_call: TRBD2; clone_size: many; j_call: TRBJ2-5
cdr3_aa: CASSEGQKAFF; cdr3_nt: TGTGCCAGCAGTGAAGGACAGAAAGCTTTCTTT; v_call: TRBV6-5; cdr3_length: 11; d_call: -; clone_size: -; j_call: TRBJ1-1
cdr3_aa: CASSSQPHPNQETQYF; cdr3_nt: TGTGCCAGCAGCTCACAGCCCCACCCCAACCAAGAGACCCAGTACTTC; v_call: TRBV5-5; cdr3_length: 16; d_call: -; clone_size: many; j_call: TRBJ2-5
cdr3_aa: CSASGTRYGEQFF; cdr3_nt: TGCAGTGCTTCCGGGACTAGATATGGTGAGCAGTTCTTC; v_call: TRBV20-1; cdr3_length: 13; d_call: TRBD2; clone_size: many; j_call: TRBJ2-1
cdr3_aa: CASSLSGRGLTEAFF; cdr3_nt: TGCGCCAGCAGCTTGTCGGGCAGGGGGTTGACTGAAGCTTTCTTT; v_call: TRBV5-1; cdr3_length: 15; d_call: TRBD1; clone_size: few; j_call: TRBJ1-1
cdr3_aa: CASSLNARFSYNSPLHF; cdr3_nt: TGTGCCAGCAGCTTAAACGCTCGGTTCTCCTATAATTCACCCCTCCACTTT; v_call: TRBV7-6; cdr3_length: 17; d_call: -; clone_size: -; j_call: TRBJ1-6
cdr3_aa: CASSYSGTSGIDEQFF; cdr3_nt: TGTGCCAGCAGTTACTCTGGGACTAGCGGGATCGATGAGCAGTTCTTC; v_call: TRBV6-2/TRBV6-3; cdr3_length: 16; d_call: TRBD2; clone_size: few; j_call: TRBJ2-1
cdr3_aa: CSAGQLNYGYTF; cdr3_nt: TGCAGTGCGGGACAGCTTAACTATGGCTACACCTTC; v_call: TRBV20-1; cdr3_length: 12; d_call: TRBD1; clone_size: many; j_call: TRBJ1-2
cdr3_aa: CASSQQGSGELFF; cdr3_nt: TGTGCCAGCAGCCAGCAGGGGTCCGGGGAGCTGTTTTTT; v_call: TRBV3-1; cdr3_length: 13; d_call: -; clone_size: many; j_call: TRBJ2-2
cdr3_aa: CASRQGQQNTEAFF; cdr3_nt: TGCGCCAGCAGGCAAGGACAGCAGAACACTGAAGCTTTCTTT; v_call: TRBV5-1; cdr3_length: 14; d_call: -; clone_size: many; j_call: TRBJ1-1
cdr3_aa: CASSWDRSGANVLTF; cdr3_nt: TGTGCCAGCAGCTGGGACAGATCTGGGGCCAACGTCCTGACTTTC; v_call: TRBV6-2/TRBV6-3; cdr3_length: 15; d_call: TRBD1; clone_size: -; j_call: TRBJ2-6
cdr3_aa: CSAPRGGNTEAFF; cdr3_nt: TGCAGTGCTCCCCGGGGGGGGAACACTGAAGCTTTCTTT; v_call: TRBV20-1; cdr3_length: 13; d_call: -; clone_size: -; j_call: TRBJ1-1
cdr3_aa: CASSQGRNEQYF; cdr3_nt: TGTGCCAGCAGCCAAGGAAGGAACGAGCAGTACTTC; v_call: TRBV3-1; cdr3_length: 12; d_call: -; clone_size: many; j_call: TRBJ2-7
cdr3_aa: CASSYRRQFTGELFF; cdr3_nt: TGTGCCAGCAGTTATCGGAGGCAGTTCACCGGGGAGCTGTTTTTT; v_call: TRBV6-2/TRBV6-3; cdr3_length: 15; d_call: -; clone_size: -; j_call: TRBJ2-2
cdr3_aa: CASSLQAGSYNEQFF; cdr3_nt: TGTGCCAGCAGCTTGCAGGCGGGATCCTACAATGAGCAGTTCTTC; v_call: TRBV7-9; cdr3_length: 15; d_call: -; clone_size: many; j_call: TRBJ2-1
cdr3_aa: CATSDHRSSYNEQFF; cdr3_nt: TGTGCCACCAGTGACCATAGAAGCTCCTACAATGAGCAGTTCTTC; v_call: TRBV24-1; cdr3_length: 15; d_call: -; clone_size: -; j_call: TRBJ2-1
cdr3_aa: CASSLGLAGGMETQYF; cdr3_nt: TGCGCCAGCAGCTTGGGACTAGCGGGAGGTATGGAGACCCAGTACTTC; v_call: TRBV5-1; cdr3_length: 16; d_call: TRBD2; clone_size: few; j_call: TRBJ2-5
cdr3_aa: CASSLRTGFGKYEQYF; cdr3_nt: TGTGCCAGCAGCCTCAGGACAGGGTTTGGGAAGTACGAGCAGTACTTC; v_call: TRBV7-9; cdr3_length: 16; d_call: TRBD1; clone_size: -; j_call: TRBJ2-7
cdr3_aa: CASSLSPGASTDTQYF; cdr3_nt: TGTGCCAGCAGCTTATCCCCGGGAGCAAGCACAGATACGCAGTATTTT; v_call: TRBV7-2; cdr3_length: 16; d_call: -; clone_size: many; j_call: TRBJ2-3
cdr3_aa: CSAGDRGLVETQYF; cdr3_nt: TGCAGTGCGGGAGACAGGGGGCTTGTGGAGACCCAGTACTTC; v_call: TRBV20-1; cdr3_length: 14; d_call: TRBD1; clone_size: -; j_call: TRBJ2-5
cdr3_aa: CASGGVFNQPQHF; cdr3_nt: TGTGCCAGCGGGGGGGTCTTCAATCAGCCCCAGCATTTT; v_call: TRBV12-3/TRBV12-4; cdr3_length: 13; d_call: -; clone_size: few; j_call: TRBJ1-5
cdr3_aa: CAVQRVGVGTGELFF; cdr3_nt: TGTGCCGTACAGAGGGTGGGAGTTGGCACCGGGGAGCTGTTTTTT; v_call: TRBV24-1; cdr3_length: 15; d_call: -; clone_size: -; j_call: TRBJ2-2